This T cell receptor beta chain derives from a study of cytomegalovirus exposure and HLA in healthy donors. Broader study findings: With high specificity and sensitivity, the classifier reportedly diagnosed cytomegalovirus status.

Amplification used 60 Vbeta primers and 13 Jbeta primers. Sequencing used immunoSEQ multiplex PCR; TCRdb keeps in-frame clones, though not all of them. This table holds around 180,000 clones, around 80% found once. Comment on this clone: Its target is not known.

Donors had nominal health at sampling but likely had unrecorded immune exposures. This CDR3 contains 15 residues. Germline lookup yields CDR1 SGHRS and CDR2 YFSETQ. V shed 3 bases and J shed 7 bases, with 16 bases lying between them. Sequencing used PBMCs. This chain links TRBV5-1 with TRBJ1-4; a weak D match, TRBD1 (5 bases). This TCR was recovered from a man in his forties in good health and CMV-seronegative. The CDR3 region has the DNA TGCGCCAGCAGCTCGTCGGGGGTTGTGGGTGAAAAACTGTTTTTT. It translates to CASSSSGVVGEKLFF. The variable domain in full, completed from reference TRBV5-1 and TRBJ1-4, reads KAGVTQTPRYLIKTRGQQVTLSCSPISGHRSVSWYQQTPGQGLQFLFEYFSETQRNKGNFPGRFSGRQFSNSRSEMNVSTLELGDSALYLCASSSSGVVGEKLFFGSGTQLSVL.